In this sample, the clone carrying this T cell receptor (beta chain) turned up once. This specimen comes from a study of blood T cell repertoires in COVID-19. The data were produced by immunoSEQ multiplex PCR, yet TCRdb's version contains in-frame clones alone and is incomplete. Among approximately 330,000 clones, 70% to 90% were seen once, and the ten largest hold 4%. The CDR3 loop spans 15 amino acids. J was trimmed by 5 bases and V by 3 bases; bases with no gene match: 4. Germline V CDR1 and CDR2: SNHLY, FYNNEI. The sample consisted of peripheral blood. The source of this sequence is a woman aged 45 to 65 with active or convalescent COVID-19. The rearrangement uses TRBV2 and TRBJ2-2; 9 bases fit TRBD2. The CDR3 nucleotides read TGTGCCAGCAGTGATGGCGGGAGGGGAACCGGGGAGCTGTTTTTT. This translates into CASSDGGRGTGELFF.